This T cell receptor beta chain came from a study of cytomegalovirus exposure and HLA in healthy donors. Details on this clone: The junction departs from the called germline gene at one end, perhaps through a read error.

PCR used 60 Vbeta primers and 13 Jbeta primers. TCRdb's copy holds only in-frame clones and misses some; the assay was immunoSEQ multiplex PCR. The sample contains roughly 220,000 clones, 70% to 80% of which appear only once. Germline V CDR1 and CDR2: SGHDT, YYEEEE. The CDR3 spans 13 residues. V and J are TRBV5-6 and TRBJ1-2; no firm D call. This TCR came from a woman aged 25 to 39 in good health and CMV-seronegative. Material for sequencing was PBMCs. CDR3 sequence: CASSSWASYDYTF. CDR3 nucleotides: TGTGCCAGCAGCTCATGGGCCTCATATGACTACACCTTC. Supplemented by reference TRBV5-6 and TRBJ1-2, the full variable domain reads DAGVTQSPTHLIKTRGQQVTLRCSPKSGHDTVSWYQQALGQGPQFIFQYYEEEERQRGNFPDRFSGHQFPNYSSELNVNALLLGDSALYLCASSSWASYDYTFGSGTRLTVV.